The subject of this entry is one T cell receptor (beta chain). Its antigen remains unknown. Clones were sequenced by immunoSEQ multiplex PCR, and TCRdb holds only the in-frame ones, with some missing. Found here are about 94,000 clones, about 85% of them singletons; the top ten hold around 5%. The CDR3 spans 16 residues. V lost 0 bases and J lost 6; bases outside the gene matches: 6. Germline assignment: CDR1 MNHEY and CDR2 SMNVEV (reference sequence). This sample is drawn from a study of T cell responses to AZD1222 COVID-19 vaccine. Study-wide results and caveats: Baseline serology detected seropositivity in only six AZD1222 recipients. Clonal diversity may have been underestimated in mostly white British donors. Unmutated variant regions are reportedly targeted by nearly half of spike-specific TCRs.

This clonotype was obtained from an adult who received the AZD1222 COVID-19 vaccine. This chain joins TRBV27 and TRBJ2-1; 9 nucleotides match TRBD1. Sequenced material: peripheral blood, taken 28 days after the second AZD1222 dose. This CDR3 reads CASSLSQGAIANEQFF. The CDR3 DNA sequence: TGTGCCAGCAGTTTATCACAGGGGGCTATTGCCAATGAGCAGTTCTTC.